This record covers a single T cell receptor (beta chain). The data were obtained in a study of T cell changes during pregnancy in multiple sclerosis. CDR1 is SGHTA and CDR2 is FQGNSA in the germline V gene. The CDR3 contains 13 residues. V gave up 1 base and J gave up 7 bases, with 8 bases separating them. Method: immunoSEQ multiplex PCR; TCRdb's copy keeps in-frame clones and lacks some. The data hold around 59,000 clones, with around 90% observed a single time. V gene TRBV7-2 combines with J gene TRBJ1-5, with TRBD1 as a possible D gene (6 bases). The receptor was derived from a female donor with multiple sclerosis, enrolled in a pregnancy study. The specimen was CD4+ T cells from peripheral blood mononuclear cells, collected in the first trimester of pregnancy. Here the CDR3 reads CASSLGGPQPQHF. CDR3 coding DNA: TGTGCCAGCAGCTTAGGGGGGCCCCAGCCCCAGCATTTT.